This T cell receptor (beta chain) originates from a study of OX40 agonist ivuxolimab in advanced cancers. After removal of 5 bases from V and 10 bases from J, the junction contained 7 bases not matched to a gene. The CDR3 length is 12 residues. Germline V lookup: CDR1 SEHNR, CDR2 FQNEAQ (reference sequence). Generated by immunoSEQ multiplex PCR, the TCRdb table keeps only in-frame clones and is missing some. Among around 39,000 clones listed, 80% to 90% were seen once. The sequence derives from an adult with an advanced solid tumor such as melanoma, head and neck, liver or kidney cancer. The material was CD4+ or CD8+ T cells sorted from blood, obtained in a trial of the OX40 agonist ivuxolimab. This sequence joins TRBV7-9 and TRBJ1-1, with TRBD1 matching over 7 bases. This CDR3 is CASSVPGQTAFF. The CDR3 DNA reads as TGTGCCAGCAGCGTTCCGGGACAGACAGCTTTCTTT.